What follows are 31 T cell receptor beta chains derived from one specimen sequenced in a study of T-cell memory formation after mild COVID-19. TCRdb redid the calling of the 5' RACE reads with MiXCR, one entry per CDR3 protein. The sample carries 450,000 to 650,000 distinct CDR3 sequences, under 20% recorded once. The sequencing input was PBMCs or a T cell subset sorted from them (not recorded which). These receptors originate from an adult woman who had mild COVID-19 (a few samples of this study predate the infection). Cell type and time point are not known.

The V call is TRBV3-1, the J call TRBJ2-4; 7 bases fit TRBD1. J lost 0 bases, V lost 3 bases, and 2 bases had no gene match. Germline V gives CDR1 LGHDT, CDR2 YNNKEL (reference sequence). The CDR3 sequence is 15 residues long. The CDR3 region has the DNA TGTGCCAGCAGCCAGACAGGGTTAGCCAAAAACATTCAGTACTTC. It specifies CASSQTGLAKNIQYF.

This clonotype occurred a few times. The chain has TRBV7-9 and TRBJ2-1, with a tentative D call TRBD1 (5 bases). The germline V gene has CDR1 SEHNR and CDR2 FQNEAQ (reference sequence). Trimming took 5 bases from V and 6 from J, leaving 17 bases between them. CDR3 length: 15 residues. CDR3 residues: CASSNPRTPLNEQFF. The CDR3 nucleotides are TGTGCCAGCAGCAATCCGCGGACACCACTCAATGAGCAGTTCTTC.

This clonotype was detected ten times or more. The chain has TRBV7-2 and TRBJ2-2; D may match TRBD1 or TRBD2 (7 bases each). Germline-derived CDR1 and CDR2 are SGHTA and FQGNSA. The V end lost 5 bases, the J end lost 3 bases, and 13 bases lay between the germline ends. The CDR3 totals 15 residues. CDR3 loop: CASSTQGGDTGELFF. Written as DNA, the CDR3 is TGTGCCAGCAGCACCCAGGGGGGGGACACCGGGGAGCTGTTTTTT.

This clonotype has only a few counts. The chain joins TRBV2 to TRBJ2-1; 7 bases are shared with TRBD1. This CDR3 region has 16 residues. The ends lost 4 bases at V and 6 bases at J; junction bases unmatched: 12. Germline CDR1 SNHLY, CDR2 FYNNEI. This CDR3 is CASSARQGASLNEQFF. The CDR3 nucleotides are TGTGCCAGCAGTGCCAGACAGGGCGCCAGCCTCAATGAGCAGTTCTTC.

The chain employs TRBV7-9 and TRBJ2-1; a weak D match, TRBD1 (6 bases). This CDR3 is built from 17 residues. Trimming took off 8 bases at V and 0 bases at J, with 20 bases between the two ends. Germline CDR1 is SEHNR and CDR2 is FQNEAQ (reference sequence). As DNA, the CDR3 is TGTGCCAGCTTAACAGGGCTACGGACACACTCCTACAATGAGCAGTTCTTC. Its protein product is CASLTGLRTHSYNEQFF. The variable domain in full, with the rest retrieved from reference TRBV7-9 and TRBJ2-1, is DTGVSQNPRHKITKRGQNVTFRCDPISEHNRLYWYRQTLGQGPEFLTYFQNEAQLEKSRLLSDRFSAERPKGSFSTLEIQRTEQGDSAMYLCASLTGLRTHSYNEQFFGPGTRLTVL.

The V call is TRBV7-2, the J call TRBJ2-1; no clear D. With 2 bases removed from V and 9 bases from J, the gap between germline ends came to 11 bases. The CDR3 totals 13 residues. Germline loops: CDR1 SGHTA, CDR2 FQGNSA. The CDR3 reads CASSLSFSGEQFF. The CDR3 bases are TGTGCCAGCAGCTTAAGCTTTTCTGGTGAGCAGTTCTTC.

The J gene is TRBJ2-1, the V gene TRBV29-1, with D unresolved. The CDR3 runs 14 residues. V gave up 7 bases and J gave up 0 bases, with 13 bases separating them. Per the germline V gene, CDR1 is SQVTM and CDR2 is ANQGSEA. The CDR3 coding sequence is TGCAGCGCAAGGGTCTCGTTCTCCTACAATGAGCAGTTCTTC. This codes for CSARVSFSYNEQFF.

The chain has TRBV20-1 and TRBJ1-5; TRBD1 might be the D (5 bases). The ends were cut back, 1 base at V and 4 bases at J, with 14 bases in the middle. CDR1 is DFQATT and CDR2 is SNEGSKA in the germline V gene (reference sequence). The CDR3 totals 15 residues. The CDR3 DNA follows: TGCAGTGCTAGAGTCCTTCTCGGGGGGAATCAGCCCCAGCATTTT. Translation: CSARVLLGGNQPQHF.

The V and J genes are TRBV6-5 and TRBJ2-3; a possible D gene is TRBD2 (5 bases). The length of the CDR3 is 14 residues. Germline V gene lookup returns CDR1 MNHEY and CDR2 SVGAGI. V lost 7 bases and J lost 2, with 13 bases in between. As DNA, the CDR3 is TGTGCCAGCAATCTCGGAGGACCCACAGATACGCAGTATTTT. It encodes CASNLGGPTDTQYF.

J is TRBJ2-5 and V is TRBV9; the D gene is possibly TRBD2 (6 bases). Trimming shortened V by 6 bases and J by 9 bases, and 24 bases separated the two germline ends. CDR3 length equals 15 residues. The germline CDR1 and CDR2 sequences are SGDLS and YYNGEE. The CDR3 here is CASNEVGTPGEAQYF. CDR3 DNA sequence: TGTGCCAGCAACGAGGTGGGGACTCCGGGTGAGGCCCAGTACTTC.

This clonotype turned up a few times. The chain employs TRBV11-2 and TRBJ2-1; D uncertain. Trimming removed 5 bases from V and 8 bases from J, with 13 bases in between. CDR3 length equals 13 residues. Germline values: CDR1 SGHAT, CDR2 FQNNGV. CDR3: CASSETRSYEQFF. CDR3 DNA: TGTGCCAGCAGCGAAACACGAAGCTATGAGCAGTTCTTC.

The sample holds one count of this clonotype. CDR3 bases: TGTGCCAGCAGTCTACGATTGACTAGCGATATCAAAGATACGCAGTATTTT. Its translation is CASSLRLTSDIKDTQYF. The chain has TRBV9 and TRBJ2-3, with 8 bases aligning to TRBD2. V lost 5 bases and J lost 5; bases outside the gene matches: 16. Germline assignment: CDR1 SGDLS and CDR2 YYNGEE. This CDR3 is built from 17 residues.

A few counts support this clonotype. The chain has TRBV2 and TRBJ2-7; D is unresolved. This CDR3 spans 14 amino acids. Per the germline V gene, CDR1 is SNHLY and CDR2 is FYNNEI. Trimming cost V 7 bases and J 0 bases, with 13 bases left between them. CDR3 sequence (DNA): TGTGCCAGCAAAGTCAGGTGGGCCTCCTACGAGCAGTACTTC. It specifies CASKVRWASYEQYF.

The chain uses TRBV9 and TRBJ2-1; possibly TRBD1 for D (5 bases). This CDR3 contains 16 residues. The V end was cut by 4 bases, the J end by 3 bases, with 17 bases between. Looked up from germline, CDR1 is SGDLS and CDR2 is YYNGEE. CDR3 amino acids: CASSPSPTRGYNEQFF. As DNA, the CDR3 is TGTGCCAGCAGCCCCTCCCCCACAAGGGGCTACAATGAGCAGTTCTTC.

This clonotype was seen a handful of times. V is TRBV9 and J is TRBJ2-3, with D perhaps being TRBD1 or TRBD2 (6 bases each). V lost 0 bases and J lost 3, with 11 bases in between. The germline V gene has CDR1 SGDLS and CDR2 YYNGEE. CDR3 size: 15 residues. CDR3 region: CASSVATGTTDTQYF. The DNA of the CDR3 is TGTGCCAGCAGCGTAGCCACAGGGACTACAGATACGCAGTATTTT.

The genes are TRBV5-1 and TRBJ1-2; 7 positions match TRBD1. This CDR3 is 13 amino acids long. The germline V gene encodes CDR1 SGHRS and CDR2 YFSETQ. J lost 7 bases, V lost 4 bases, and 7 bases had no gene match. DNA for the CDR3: TGCGCCAGCAGCCCCGACAGGGTCGGTGGCTACACCTTC. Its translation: CASSPDRVGGYTF.

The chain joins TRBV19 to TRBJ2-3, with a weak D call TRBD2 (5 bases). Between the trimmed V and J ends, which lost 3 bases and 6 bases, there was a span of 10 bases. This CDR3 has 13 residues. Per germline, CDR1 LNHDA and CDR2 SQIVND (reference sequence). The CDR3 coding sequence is TGTGCCAGTAGTATCCGGACTTTCGATACGCAGTATTTT. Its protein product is CASSIRTFDTQYF. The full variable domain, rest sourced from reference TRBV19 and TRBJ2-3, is DGGITQSPKYLFRKEGQNVTLSCEQNLNHDAMYWYRQDPGQGLRLIYYSQIVNDFQKGDIAEGYSVSREKKESFPLTVTSAQKNPTAFYLCASSIRTFDTQYFGPGTRLTVL.

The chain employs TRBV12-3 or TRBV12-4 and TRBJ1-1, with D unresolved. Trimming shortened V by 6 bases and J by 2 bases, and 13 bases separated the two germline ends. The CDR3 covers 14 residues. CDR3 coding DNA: TGTGCCAGCAGCCTTGCGAGTTCTAACACTGAAGCTTTCTTT. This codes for CASSLASSNTEAFF.

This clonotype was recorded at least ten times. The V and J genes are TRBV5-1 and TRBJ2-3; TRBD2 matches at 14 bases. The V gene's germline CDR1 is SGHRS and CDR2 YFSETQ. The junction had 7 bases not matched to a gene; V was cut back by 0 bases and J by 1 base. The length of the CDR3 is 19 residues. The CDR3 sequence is CASSLVGTSGSGGTDTQYF. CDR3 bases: TGCGCCAGCAGCTTGGTGGGGACTAGCGGGAGTGGAGGCACAGATACGCAGTATTTT.

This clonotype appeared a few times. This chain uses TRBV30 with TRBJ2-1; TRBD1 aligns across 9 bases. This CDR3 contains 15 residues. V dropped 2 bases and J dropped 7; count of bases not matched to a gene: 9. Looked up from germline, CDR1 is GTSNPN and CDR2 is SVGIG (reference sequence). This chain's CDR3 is CAWSTTGGFGNEQFF. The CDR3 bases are TGTGCCTGGAGTACGACAGGGGGGTTTGGGAATGAGCAGTTCTTC.

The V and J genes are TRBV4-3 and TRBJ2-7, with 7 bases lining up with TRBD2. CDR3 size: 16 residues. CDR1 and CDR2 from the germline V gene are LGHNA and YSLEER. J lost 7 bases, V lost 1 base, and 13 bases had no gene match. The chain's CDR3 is CASSQGRIGGLREQYF. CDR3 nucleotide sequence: TGCGCCAGCAGCCAAGGACGGATCGGGGGACTAAGGGAGCAGTACTTC.

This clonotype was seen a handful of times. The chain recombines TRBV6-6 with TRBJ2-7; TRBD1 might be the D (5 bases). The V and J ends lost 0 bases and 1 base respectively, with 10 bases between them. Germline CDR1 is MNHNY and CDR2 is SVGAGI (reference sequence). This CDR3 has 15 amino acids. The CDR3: CASSYSTAKSYEQYF. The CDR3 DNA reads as TGTGCCAGCAGTTACTCGACAGCGAAGTCCTACGAGCAGTACTTC.

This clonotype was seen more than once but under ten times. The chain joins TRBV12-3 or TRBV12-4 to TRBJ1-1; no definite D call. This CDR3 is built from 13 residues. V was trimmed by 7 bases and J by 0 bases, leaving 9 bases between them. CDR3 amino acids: CASNGNLNTEAFF. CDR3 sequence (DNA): TGTGCCAGCAACGGAAATTTGAACACTGAAGCTTTCTTT.

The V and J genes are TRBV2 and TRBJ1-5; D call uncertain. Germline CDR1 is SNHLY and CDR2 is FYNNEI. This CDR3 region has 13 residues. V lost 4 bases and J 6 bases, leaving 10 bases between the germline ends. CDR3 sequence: CASSGLKGQPQHF. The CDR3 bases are TGTGCCAGCAGTGGGTTAAAGGGTCAGCCCCAGCATTTT.

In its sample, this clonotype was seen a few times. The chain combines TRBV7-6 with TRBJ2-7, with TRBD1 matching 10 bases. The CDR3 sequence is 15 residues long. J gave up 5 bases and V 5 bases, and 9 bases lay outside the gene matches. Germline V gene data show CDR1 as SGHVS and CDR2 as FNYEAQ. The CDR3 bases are TGTGCCAGCAGCACAAGACAGGGGGCGAGGAACGAGCAGTACTTC. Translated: CASSTRQGARNEQYF.

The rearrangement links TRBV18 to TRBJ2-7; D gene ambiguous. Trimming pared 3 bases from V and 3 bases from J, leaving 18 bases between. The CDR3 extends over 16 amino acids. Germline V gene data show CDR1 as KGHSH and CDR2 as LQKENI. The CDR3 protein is CASSPAIGSVGYEQYF. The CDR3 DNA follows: TGTGCCAGCTCACCGGCCATAGGGTCAGTAGGCTACGAGCAGTACTTC.

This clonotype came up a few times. The CDR3 is CASSQFGRPPSTEAFF. The CDR3, as DNA: TGTGCCAGCAGTCAATTCGGGAGGCCCCCGAGCACTGAAGCTTTCTTT. The chain combines TRBV6-5 with TRBJ1-1; no definite D call. Germline V gives CDR1 MNHEY, CDR2 SVGAGI. Trimming pared 5 bases from V and 4 bases from J, leaving 20 bases between. The CDR3 loop spans 16 amino acids.

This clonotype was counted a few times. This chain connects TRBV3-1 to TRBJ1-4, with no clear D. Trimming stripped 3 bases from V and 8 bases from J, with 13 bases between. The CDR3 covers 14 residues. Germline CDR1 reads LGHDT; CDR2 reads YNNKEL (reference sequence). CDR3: CASSHGSMNEKLFF. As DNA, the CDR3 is TGTGCCAGCAGCCATGGTTCCATGAACGAAAAACTGTTTTTT.

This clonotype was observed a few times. The DNA for the CDR3 is TGCAGTGCCCCCGGCGACTTAGCGGGAGGGCCCCGAGAGACCCAGTACTTC. Translation gives CSAPGDLAGGPRETQYF. J is TRBJ2-5 and V is TRBV20-1; 11 bases are a match to TRBD2. CDR1 DFQATT and CDR2 SNEGSKA come from the germline V gene (reference sequence). The CDR3 totals 17 residues. The V and J ends lost 6 bases and 4 bases, in that order; junction bases with no gene match: 16.

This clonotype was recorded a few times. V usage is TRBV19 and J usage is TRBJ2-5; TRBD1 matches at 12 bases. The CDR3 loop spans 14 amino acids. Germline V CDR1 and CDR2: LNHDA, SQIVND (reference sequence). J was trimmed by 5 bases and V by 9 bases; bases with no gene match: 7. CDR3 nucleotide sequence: TGTGCCAGCAGGGACAGGGGGCATGAGGAGACCCAGTACTTC. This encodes CASRDRGHEETQYF.

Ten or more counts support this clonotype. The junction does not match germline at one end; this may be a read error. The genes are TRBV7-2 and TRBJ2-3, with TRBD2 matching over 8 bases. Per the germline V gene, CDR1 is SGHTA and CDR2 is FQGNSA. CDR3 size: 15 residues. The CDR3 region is CASSLAGGPGDTQYF. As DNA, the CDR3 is TGTGCCAGCAGCCTAGCGGGCGGGCCCGGGGATACGCAGTATTTT. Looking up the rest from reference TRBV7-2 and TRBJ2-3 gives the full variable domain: GAGVSQSPSNKVTEKGKDVELRCDPISGHTALYWYRQSLGQGLEFLIYFQGNSAPDKSGLPSDRFSAERTGGSVSTLTIQRTQQEDSAVYLCASSLAGGPGDTQYFGPGTRLTVL.